This TCR beta chain is drawn from a study of blood T cell repertoires in COVID-19. Whole-study context: Acute-phase and convalescent COVID-19 samples originated in the United States, Italy and Spain. PBMCs, B-cell-depleted T cells, or T cells were the source of the cDNA or gDNA that made up the material.

In the source study's methods: Reference gene primer amplification gave estimated nucleated cell counts. Measured with immunoSEQ multiplex PCR; TCRdb has only the in-frame clones, and not every one. V and J calls and clone size follow that table, whereas D and trimming were derived from the DNA. The sample carries over 200,000 clones, over 65% recorded once. The germline V gene encodes CDR1 SGDLS and CDR2 YYNGEE. The V end lost 4 bases, the J end lost 5 bases, and 19 bases lay between the germline ends. This CDR3 has 16 residues. The sequencing sample was made of peripheral blood. The chain employs TRBV9 and TRBJ2-1; tentatively, D is TRBD2 (6 bases). The sequence derives from an elderly woman with acute or convalescent COVID-19. The DNA of the CDR3 is TGTGCCAGCAGCACCACCGGAGGGGTCAGTAACAATGAGCAGTTCTTC. Translation gives CASSTTGGVSNNEQFF.